These 32 T cell receptor beta chains originate from one sample sequenced in a study of CD8 T cells in ankylosing spondylitis. Study results and limitations: Within ankylosing spondylitis blood, a TCR beta motif made up of eight or nine highly homologous variants appeared to be characteristic.

Their antigen targets remain unknown. TCRdb ran MiXCR on the 5' RACE reads and lists one entry per CDR3 protein. In the table there are fewer than 750,000 distinct CDR3 sequences, under 20% of which are singletons. The sample taken for sequencing was blood, either unsorted or a sorted T cell fraction (not recorded which). The source of these receptors is a male donor with ankylosing spondylitis.

In its sample, this clonotype was seen a few times. The genes are TRBV27 and TRBJ1-2; D is perhaps TRBD1 (6 bases). The CDR3 is 13 amino acids. Trimming shortened V by 5 bases and J by 4 bases, and 11 bases separated the two germline ends. CDR1 is MNHEY, CDR2 SMNVEV, per germline (reference sequence). CDR3 sequence reads: CASSPQGFYGYTF. For the CDR3, the DNA is TGTGCCAGCAGTCCACAGGGTTTCTATGGCTACACCTTC.

J is TRBJ2-1 and V is TRBV20-1; 9 positions agree with TRBD2. V was clipped by 6 bases and J by 6 bases; unmatched bases: 9. This CDR3 comprises 14 residues. The germline V gene encodes CDR1 DFQATT and CDR2 SNEGSKA (reference sequence). The CDR3 loop is CSAPAAGGSNEQFF. For the CDR3, the DNA is TGCAGTGCCCCTGCGGCGGGAGGGAGCAATGAGCAGTTCTTC.

In its sample, this clonotype was seen a few times. V gene TRBV18 combines with J gene TRBJ1-2, with D tentatively TRBD1 (6 bases). Germline V gives CDR1 KGHSH, CDR2 LQKENI. Trimming removed 6 bases at V and 8 bases at J, with 19 bases between. CDR3 length: 14 residues. The CDR3 loop is CASSLDPGVDGYTF. CDR3 in DNA: TGTGCCAGCTCCTTGGACCCAGGGGTTGACGGCTACACCTTC.

V is TRBV7-9 and J is TRBJ2-1; 8 bases match TRBD2. CDR1 and CDR2 (germline): SEHNR, FQNEAQ (reference sequence). The length of the CDR3 is 16 residues. V lost 5 bases and J lost 7; bases outside the gene matches: 13. CDR3: CASSPQGSGKGNEQFF. The CDR3 nucleotides read TGTGCCAGCAGCCCCCAGGGTAGCGGGAAGGGGAATGAGCAGTTCTTC.

This clonotype came up a few times. CDR3 coding DNA: TGTGCCAGCAGTTCACTTGGCGCCTACAATGAGCAGTTCTTC. Its protein is CASSSLGAYNEQFF. J is TRBJ2-1 and V is TRBV12-3 or TRBV12-4; no firm D call. There are 14 residues in the CDR3. The V end lost 4 bases, the J end lost 2 bases, and 9 bases lay between the germline ends.

This clonotype turned up a few times. J is TRBJ2-3 and V is TRBV20-1; TRBD2 matches 15 bases. CDR3 length: 16 amino acids. V lost 6 bases and J lost 4; bases outside the gene matches: 8. Germline V gene data show CDR1 as DFQATT and CDR2 as SNEGSKA (reference sequence). The CDR3 reads CSADWGLAGGSDTQYF. The DNA of the CDR3 is TGCAGTGCCGATTGGGGACTAGCGGGGGGCTCAGATACGCAGTATTTT.

This sequence joins TRBV7-6 and TRBJ1-5; D ambiguous. Trimming removed 3 bases at V and 7 bases at J, with 10 bases between. The CDR3 consists of 13 residues. The germline CDR1 and CDR2 sequences are SGHVS and FNYEAQ. CDR3 DNA: TGTGCCAGCAGCTTGAGGGCTCAGCAGCCCCAGCATTTT. Encoded protein: CASSLRAQQPQHF. The variable domain in full, completed from reference TRBV7-6 and TRBJ1-5, reads GAGVSQSPRYKVTKRGQDVALRCDPISGHVSLYWYRQALGQGPEFLTYFNYEAQQDKSGLPNDRFSAERPEGSISTLTIQRTEQRDSAMYRCASSLRAQQPQHFGDGTRLSIL.

This chain links TRBV14 with TRBJ2-3, with 7 bases that match TRBD2. The CDR3 is made up of 16 amino acids. Trimming cost V 4 bases and J 6 bases; bases outside gene matches: 13. The germline V gene encodes CDR1 SGHDN and CDR2 FVKESK. CDR3 coding DNA: TGTGCCAGCAGCCCGCCTGCTCGGGACTACCCCGATACGCAGTATTTT. Its translation is CASSPPARDYPDTQYF.

This clonotype appeared a few times. The genes are TRBV3-1 and TRBJ1-2, with TRBD1 matching 7 bases. The germline gives CDR1 LGHDT, CDR2 YNNKEL (reference sequence). This CDR3 is built from 15 residues. V lost 3 bases and J lost 0; bases outside the gene matches: 4. The CDR3 DNA reads TGTGCCAGCAGCCAGGTGACAGGGCCTAACTATGGCTACACCTTC. Residues: CASSQVTGPNYGYTF. Based on the CDR3 plus reference TRBV3-1 and TRBJ1-2, the full variable domain is DTAVSQTPKYLVTQMGNDKSIKCEQNLGHDTMYWYKQDSKKFLKIMFSYNNKELIINETVPNRFSPKSPDKAHLNLHINSLELGDSAVYFCASSQVTGPNYGYTFGSGTRLTVV.

This clonotype was counted between two and nine times. The V call is TRBV27, the J call TRBJ2-7, with 9 bases lining up with TRBD2. V lost 3 bases and J lost 6; bases outside the gene matches: 6. The CDR3 totals 14 residues. CDR1 is MNHEY, CDR2 SMNVEV, per germline (reference sequence). CDR3 DNA sequence: TGTGCCAGCAGTTTTTCGCGGGAGGGCCCCGAGCAGTACTTC. Translating gives CASSFSREGPEQYF.

This chain links TRBV12-3 or TRBV12-4 with TRBJ1-4; D is unresolved. Between the trimmed V and J ends, which lost 3 bases and 4 bases, there was a span of 9 bases. The CDR3 length is 14 residues. The CDR3 loop reads CASSFRTFNEKLFF. The CDR3 DNA reads as TGTGCCAGCAGTTTTAGGACCTTTAATGAAAAACTGTTTTTT.

This clonotype was seen a few times. The chain couples TRBV6-1 to TRBJ2-4, with 7 bases identical to TRBD2. Germline V CDR1 and CDR2: MNHNS, SASEGT. The CDR3 consists of 16 residues. J gave up 1 base and V 7 bases, and 10 bases lay outside the gene matches. The CDR3 DNA reads as TGTGCCAGCACCCCACGGGGGGAAGGGGCCAAAAACATTCAGTACTTC. It encodes CASTPRGEGAKNIQYF.

V is TRBV28 and J is TRBJ2-5, with 7 bases lining up with TRBD1. The germline CDR1 and CDR2 sequences are MDHEN and SYDVKM. Losses at the gene ends were 1 base for V and 1 base for J; bases not matched to a gene: 6. The CDR3 loop spans 16 amino acids. The CDR3 spells CASSLSWDSTQETQYF. CDR3 bases: TGTGCCAGCAGTTTATCCTGGGACAGTACCCAAGAGACCCAGTACTTC.

This clonotype was seen a few times. The chain couples TRBV4-1 to TRBJ2-1; 10 nucleotides match TRBD1. The CDR3 totals 15 residues. The V and J ends lost 4 bases and 7 bases, in that order; junction bases with no gene match: 7. CDR1 and CDR2 from the germline V gene are MGHRA and YSYEKL. The CDR3 loop is CASSPTGTGVNEQFF. CDR3 in DNA: TGCGCCAGCAGCCCAACCGGGACAGGGGTTAATGAGCAGTTCTTC.

This clonotype was seen many times. This chain joins TRBV9 and TRBJ1-2, with 8 bases lining up with TRBD1. In germline, CDR1 is SGDLS, CDR2 YYNGEE. The CDR3 extends over 13 amino acids. Trimming took 6 bases from V and 4 from J; bases not matched to a gene: 5. The CDR3 DNA reads TGTGCCAGCACCAGGGACAGGACCTATGGCTACACCTTC. Its protein product is CASTRDRTYGYTF.

This clonotype has more than one count but fewer than ten. The J gene is TRBJ2-1, the V gene TRBV28, with D possibly matching TRBD2 (6 bases). Germline CDR1 is MDHEN and CDR2 is SYDVKM. The CDR3 has 16 amino acids. Trimming removed 5 bases at V and 7 bases at J, with 21 bases between. DNA for the CDR3: TGTGCCAGCAGTCCCTCCCCTAGCGCCCTGGGGAATGAGCAGTTCTTC. It specifies CASSPSPSALGNEQFF.

This clonotype has a count of ten or more. The chain couples TRBV20-1 to TRBJ1-1; D unresolved. The CDR3 runs 14 residues. CDR1 is DFQATT, CDR2 SNEGSKA, per germline (reference sequence). V was trimmed by 7 bases and J by 0 bases, leaving 15 bases between them. The CDR3 bases are TGCAGTGGGGCCGGAGGTTACATGAACACTGAAGCTTTCTTT. It codes for CSGAGGYMNTEAFF.

This clonotype was seen many times. The CDR3 DNA follows: TGCGCCAGCAGCCAAGAGCCAGCTATGTACGAGCAGTACTTC. Residues: CASSQEPAMYEQYF. The chain joins TRBV4-1 to TRBJ2-7; D is uncertain. CDR3 length equals 14 residues. The ends were cut back, 0 bases at V and 4 bases at J, with 10 bases in the middle. Per germline, CDR1 MGHRA and CDR2 YSYEKL.

The chain employs TRBV15 and TRBJ1-1; no clear D. The CDR3 consists of 12 residues. V lost 5 bases, J lost 6 bases, and 10 bases lay in between. The germline V gene has CDR1 LNHNV and CDR2 YYDKDF (reference sequence). For the CDR3, the DNA is TGTGCCACCAGCGCCCACGGCGCTGAAGCTTTCTTT. This codes for CATSAHGAEAFF.

The rearrangement links TRBV5-1 to TRBJ2-5, with 9 positions matching TRBD2. The CDR3 totals 16 residues. Germline V gene data show CDR1 as SGHRS and CDR2 as YFSETQ. The V segment lost 0 bases and the J segment 5 bases; nucleotides outside the gene matches: 8. DNA for the CDR3: TGCGCCAGCAGCTTGGCCTTGCGGGGGGGCCGGGAGACCCAGTACTTC. Its translation is CASSLALRGGRETQYF.

V and J are TRBV29-1 and TRBJ1-4; D not certain. Trimming left V 4 bases short and J 2 bases short, with 8 bases between. The CDR3 runs to 13 residues. In germline, CDR1 is SQVTM, CDR2 ANQGSEA. The CDR3 here is CSVGGGTNEKLFF. DNA for the CDR3: TGCAGCGTTGGGGGAGGGACTAATGAAAAACTGTTTTTT.

The gene calls are TRBV20-1 and TRBJ1-3; D is undetermined. CDR3 length equals 14 residues. V lost 6 bases and J 0 bases, leaving 12 bases between the germline ends. The V gene's germline CDR1 is DFQATT and CDR2 SNEGSKA (reference sequence). The CDR3 sequence is CSALQRFSGNTIYF. DNA for the CDR3: TGCAGTGCCCTACAGAGGTTCTCTGGAAACACCATATATTTT.

This clonotype was detected only a few times. The rearrangement uses TRBV7-2 and TRBJ1-2, with D hard to call. This CDR3 spans 16 amino acids. Germline V gene data show CDR1 as SGHTA and CDR2 as FQGNSA. V was shortened by 1 base and J by 4 bases, with 16 bases between the two germline ends. In DNA, the CDR3 is TGTGCCAGCAGCTTAGGATTACAGTTTAACGTCTATGGCTACACCTTC. Its protein is CASSLGLQFNVYGYTF.

This chain joins TRBV20-1 and TRBJ2-5, with D possibly matching TRBD1 (6 bases). V was trimmed by 3 bases and J by 4 bases, leaving 15 bases between them. Per the germline V gene, CDR1 is DFQATT and CDR2 is SNEGSKA (reference sequence). The CDR3 covers 14 residues. The CDR3 sequence is CSARPRQGPETQYF. The CDR3 nucleotides are TGCAGTGCTAGGCCACGTCAGGGGCCAGAGACCCAGTACTTC.

This clonotype was found many times. The CDR3 region has the DNA TGCGCCAGCAGCTTGTATGGGGACTCTGAAGCTTTCTTT. Protein product: CASSLYGDSEAFF. The V gene is TRBV5-1, the J gene TRBJ1-1; possible D gene TRBD1, 5 bases. Trimming cost V 1 base and J 6 bases, with 10 bases left between them. Germline V gene lookup returns CDR1 SGHRS and CDR2 YFSETQ. This CDR3 is built from 13 residues.

The chain carries TRBV5-4 and TRBJ1-1; weak D call: TRBD1 (5 bases). The CDR3 contains 15 residues. The V and J ends lost 4 bases and 2 bases respectively, with 15 bases between them. Germline V gives CDR1 SGHNT, CDR2 YYREEE (reference sequence). CDR3 in amino acids: CASSPRGVSNTEAFF. The CDR3 region has the DNA TGTGCCAGCAGCCCGCGGGGGGTCAGCAACACTGAAGCTTTCTTT.

The rearrangement uses TRBV9 and TRBJ2-3; 9 bases are a match to TRBD1. Germline V gene lookup returns CDR1 SGDLS and CDR2 YYNGEE. The CDR3 sequence is 18 residues long. Germline trimming cut 2 bases from V and 1 base from J; bases unmatched to any gene: 11. CDR3 protein: CASSVPLMGQGRTDTQYF. The CDR3 DNA is TGTGCCAGCAGCGTCCCCCTCATGGGACAGGGCCGCACAGATACGCAGTATTTT.

The V gene is TRBV20-1, the J gene TRBJ2-7, with 14 bases lining up with TRBD2. CDR3 length equals 16 residues. The V and J ends lost 2 bases and 6 bases, in that order; junction bases with no gene match: 9. Germline V gene data show CDR1 as DFQATT and CDR2 as SNEGSKA (reference sequence). The CDR3 is CSARLPGLAGATEQYF. The CDR3 DNA sequence: TGCAGTGCTAGACTCCCGGGACTAGCGGGAGCGACCGAGCAGTACTTC.

The rearrangement links TRBV12-3 or TRBV12-4 to TRBJ2-2; TRBD2 matches 8 bases. J was trimmed by 9 bases and V by 3 bases; bases with no gene match: 9. CDR3 length equals 15 residues. The CDR3 sequence is CASSFPLAGTRELFF. The CDR3 region has the DNA TGTGCCAGCAGTTTTCCCTTAGCGGGAACTCGGGAGCTGTTTTTT.

This clonotype turned up a few times. The V and J genes are TRBV7-9 and TRBJ1-3; 8 nucleotides line up with TRBD1. V shed 3 bases and J 4 bases; nucleotides not matched to a gene: 8. The CDR3 sequence is 16 residues long. Looked up from germline, CDR1 is SEHNR and CDR2 is FQNEAQ (reference sequence). The CDR3 is CASSFVTGGSGNTIYF. The CDR3 nucleotides are TGTGCCAGCAGCTTTGTAACAGGGGGATCCGGAAACACCATATATTTT. Supplemented by reference TRBV7-9 and TRBJ1-3, the full variable domain reads DTGVSQNPRHKITKRGQNVTFRCDPISEHNRLYWYRQTLGQGPEFLTYFQNEAQLEKSRLLSDRFSAERPKGSFSTLEIQRTEQGDSAMYLCASSFVTGGSGNTIYFGEGSWLTVV.

The sample holds many counts of this clonotype. The gene calls are TRBV4-3 and TRBJ1-6, with a weak D call TRBD1 (5 bases). In germline, CDR1 is LGHNA, CDR2 YSLEER. The length of the CDR3 is 16 residues. Trimming left V 1 base short and J 6 bases short, with 13 bases between. The CDR3 region is CASSQVSGDANSPLHF. CDR3 DNA: TGCGCCAGCAGCCAAGTGTCGGGGGATGCTAATTCACCCCTCCACTTT.

This clonotype was detected a few times. The gene calls are TRBV28 and TRBJ1-5; 7 bases match TRBD1. Per germline, CDR1 MDHEN and CDR2 SYDVKM. V lost 5 bases and J lost 6; bases outside the gene matches: 10. CDR3 length: 15 residues. The DNA of the CDR3 is TGTGCCAGCAGTGCCCCTCAGGGGGTGTTTCAGCCCCAGCATTTT. This encodes CASSAPQGVFQPQHF.